The 16 T cell receptor beta chains listed next were all sequenced from one sample in a study of shared clonotypes between healthy human individuals. Repertoires were generated with immunoSEQ multiplex PCR, while TCRdb's copy carries only in-frame clones and drops some. The sample includes 1,400,000 or so clones, about 98.5% seen only once; the top ten take around 0.33%. The sequenced sample was naive CD4+ T cells sorted from blood. Subset noted: CD45RA+ positively selected. The receptors come from a man aged 25-40 years in good health.

V usage is TRBV18 and J usage is TRBJ1-1; unclear D gene. CDR1 and CDR2 from the germline V gene are KGHSH and LQKENI. With 3 bases removed from V and 2 bases from J, the gap between germline ends came to 13 bases. This CDR3 spans 15 amino acids. CDR3 protein: CASSPPTVTNTEAFF. CDR3 DNA sequence: TGTGCCAGCTCACCTCCAACAGTTACAAACACTGAAGCTTTCTTT.

The V call is TRBV27, the J call TRBJ1-1, with D unclear. CDR3 length: 14 amino acids. V lost 2 bases and J lost 1, with 8 bases in between. Looked up from germline, CDR1 is MNHEY and CDR2 is SMNVEV (reference sequence). The CDR3 loop reads CASSLQRGNTEAFF. For the CDR3, the DNA is TGTGCCAGCAGTTTACAGCGGGGGAACACTGAAGCTTTCTTT.

A single count supports this clone. The J gene is TRBJ2-1, the V gene TRBV28; tentatively, D is TRBD2 (5 bases). This CDR3 has 13 residues. V lost 8 bases and J 3 bases, leaving 11 bases between the germline ends. The V gene's germline CDR1 is MDHEN and CDR2 SYDVKM. Written as DNA, the CDR3 is TGTGCCAGCGGCGGAGGCCTCTACAATGAGCAGTTCTTC. Translation gives CASGGGLYNEQFF.

The chain's CDR3 is CASSSRGGQPQHF. The CDR3 DNA reads as TGTGCCAGCAGCTCGAGGGGGGGCCAGCCCCAGCATTTT. This sequence joins TRBV27 and TRBJ1-5; D perhaps matches TRBD1 (6 bases). CDR3 length equals 13 residues. V shed 6 bases and J shed 7 bases, with 13 bases lying between them. Germline V gene data show CDR1 as MNHEY and CDR2 as SMNVEV (reference sequence).

The chain uses TRBV27 and TRBJ1-5; D is uncertain. Trimming cost V 9 bases and J 4 bases, with 16 bases left between them. The CDR3 sequence is 14 residues long. Per the germline V gene, CDR1 is MNHEY and CDR2 is SMNVEV (reference sequence). The CDR3 DNA reads as TGTGCCAGTGCCCAAGACATCTCAAATCAGCCCCAGCATTTT. The encoded protein is CASAQDISNQPQHF.

This chain links TRBV7-2 with TRBJ2-2, with 10 bases lining up with TRBD2. This CDR3 has 16 amino acids. Trimming took 5 bases from V and 4 from J; bases not matched to a gene: 7. Germline values: CDR1 SGHTA, CDR2 FQGNSA. CDR3 amino acids: CASSLSGRAGTGELFF. CDR3 bases: TGTGCCAGCAGCCTGAGCGGGAGGGCGGGCACCGGGGAGCTGTTTTTT.

This sequence joins TRBV28 and TRBJ1-2; TRBD1 aligns across 9 bases. V shed 5 bases and J 2 bases; nucleotides not matched to a gene: 6. Germline values: CDR1 MDHEN, CDR2 SYDVKM. The CDR3 totals 15 residues. The CDR3 nucleotides read TGTGCCAGCAGTCTCCCGACAGGGGGAAACTATGGCTACACCTTC. The encoded protein is CASSLPTGGNYGYTF.

A single count supports this clone. The chain's CDR3 is CATSTHELAGVSETQYF. In DNA, the CDR3 is TGTGCCACCAGCACCCATGAACTAGCGGGAGTGTCGGAGACCCAGTACTTC. The chain couples TRBV15 to TRBJ2-5; 11 nucleotides line up with TRBD2. This CDR3 has 17 amino acids. V was clipped by 4 bases and J by 5 bases; unmatched bases: 12. Germline V gene sequence: CDR1 LNHNV, CDR2 YYDKDF (reference sequence).

This chain links TRBV21-1 with TRBJ2-1; TRBD2, the table's D call, lacks a check against the DNA. TRBV21-1 is reported as a pseudogene. The CDR3 totals 14 residues. In nucleotides, the CDR3 is TGTGCCACCCTACTAGCGGGCTCTGTCAATGAGCAGTTCTTC. This gives the protein CATLLAGSVNEQFF.

The chain is built from TRBV2 and TRBJ2-7; no clear D. This CDR3 has 11 amino acids. Germline V lookup: CDR1 SNHLY, CDR2 FYNNEI. Trimming removed 6 bases from V and 2 bases from J, with 5 bases in between. The CDR3 loop is CASRETYEQYF. CDR3 sequence (DNA): TGTGCCAGCAGAGAAACCTACGAGCAGTACTTC.

The chain employs TRBV19 and TRBJ2-1, with D possibly matching TRBD2 (6 bases). V was cut by 3 bases and J by 4 bases, with 16 bases left in between. Germline CDR1 LNHDA, CDR2 SQIVND (reference sequence). The length of the CDR3 is 16 residues. This chain's CDR3 is CASSIDAGRLYNEQFF. The DNA of the CDR3 is TGTGCCAGTAGTATCGACGCCGGGAGACTATACAATGAGCAGTTCTTC.

Remarks on this clone: At the DNA level, this CDR3 is encoded by other sequences in the same sample as well. This chain uses TRBV5-4 with TRBJ2-5, with a weak D call TRBD1 (6 bases). CDR1 is SGHNT and CDR2 is YYREEE in the germline V gene (reference sequence). The ends were cut back, 1 base at V and 2 bases at J, with 9 bases in the middle. This CDR3 is 14 amino acids long. In DNA form, the CDR3 reads TGTGCCAGCAGCTTGCGGCAGGGGCAAGAGACCCAGTACTTC. Protein product: CASSLRQGQETQYF.

The V gene is TRBV5-5, the J gene TRBJ2-7; D remains ambiguous. Germline V gene lookup returns CDR1 SGHKS and CDR2 YYEKEE (reference sequence). The CDR3 consists of 14 residues. The V and J ends lost 1 base and 3 bases respectively, with 11 bases between them. The CDR3 bases are TGTGCCAGCAGCTTGATTTGGGAAAACTACGAGCAGTACTTC. Amino acids: CASSLIWENYEQYF.

This clone appeared a single time. V and J are TRBV2 and TRBJ2-2, with D possibly TRBD1 on 6 matching bases. Trimming removed 3 bases at V and 6 bases at J, with 8 bases between. The CDR3 length is 13 residues. The germline CDR1 and CDR2 sequences are SNHLY and FYNNEI. CDR3 bases: TGTGCCAGCAGTGATCAGGGGCCCGGGGAGCTGTTTTTT. Translation: CASSDQGPGELFF. Looking up the rest from reference TRBV2 and TRBJ2-2 gives the full variable domain: EPEVTQTPSHQVTQMGQEVILRCVPISNHLYFYWYRQILGQKVEFLVSFYNNEISEKSEIFDDQFSVERPDGSNFTLKIRSTKLEDSAMYFCASSDQGPGELFFGEGSRLTVL.

The gene calls are TRBV2 and TRBJ1-4; a possible D gene is TRBD1 (5 bases). The germline gives CDR1 SNHLY, CDR2 FYNNEI. The CDR3 loop spans 16 amino acids. Deletions cut 4 bases from V and 1 base from J, with 13 bases between. DNA of the CDR3: TGTGCCAGCAGTGTGGGCAGGGCCAGAACTAATGAAAAACTGTTTTTT. It is translated as CASSVGRARTNEKLFF.

The CDR3: CASTYRVSGELFF. CDR3 in DNA: TGTGCCAGCACTTACAGAGTGTCCGGGGAGCTGTTTTTT. The rearrangement joins TRBV7-2 to TRBJ2-2, with D uncertain. V lost 7 bases to trimming and J lost 6 bases, with 12 bases between them. Germline values: CDR1 SGHTA, CDR2 FQGNSA. The CDR3 runs to 13 residues.